The rows below give T cell receptor beta chains drawn from one sample of a study of naive and memory T cell subsets. TCRdb ran MiXCR on the UMI-ligation and nested PCR reads and lists one entry per CDR3 protein. The top ten hold 0.55% to 0.75% of the sample, which has approximately 140,000 distinct CDR3 sequences, approximately 20% seen once. The sequenced material came from naive CD8+ T cells from blood. These receptors all stem from a human donor in good health. Both conserved end residues are trimmed from each CDR3. Each record gives: CDR3 protein, V gene, CDR3 length.

cdr3_aa: ATSEGNTGKLF
v_call: TRBV24-1
cdr3_length: 11

cdr3_aa: ASSTEVDRTNYGYT
v_call: TRBV9
cdr3_length: 14

cdr3_aa: ASSSWAYEQY
v_call: TRBV5-7
cdr3_length: 10

cdr3_aa: ASSYGSETDTQY
v_call: TRBV6-5
cdr3_length: 12

cdr3_aa: GVGLTEAF
v_call: TRBV20-1
cdr3_length: 8

cdr3_aa: ASSQGTGDYEQY
v_call: TRBV4-3
cdr3_length: 12

cdr3_aa: ASSLTGLTDTQY
v_call: TRBV5-1
cdr3_length: 12

cdr3_aa: ASSHGVYMNTEAF
v_call: TRBV14
cdr3_length: 13

cdr3_aa: AIRFGQGYEQY
v_call: TRBV10-3
cdr3_length: 11

cdr3_aa: SAAHPGRYEQY
v_call: TRBV20-1
cdr3_length: 11

cdr3_aa: ASSGGSVRVDTQY
v_call: TRBV7-9
cdr3_length: 13

cdr3_aa: ASSWTGRNQPQH
v_call: TRBV28
cdr3_length: 12

cdr3_aa: ASRLGGSAVDSNQPQH
v_call: TRBV28
cdr3_length: 16

cdr3_aa: ASSFSGVTSTDTQY
v_call: TRBV28
cdr3_length: 14

cdr3_aa: SVEGSVDPIEQY
v_call: TRBV29-1
cdr3_length: 12

cdr3_aa: ASSLSNRDHRNQPQH
v_call: TRBV28
cdr3_length: 15

cdr3_aa: ASSFWNVDEKLF
v_call: TRBV6-6
cdr3_length: 12

cdr3_aa: ASSLHDYDSGPIYNEQF
v_call: TRBV5-1
cdr3_length: 17

cdr3_aa: SVDAPLTYEQY
v_call: TRBV20-1
cdr3_length: 11

cdr3_aa: ASGPVTEAF
v_call: TRBV12-5
cdr3_length: 9

cdr3_aa: ASSEEILAEDTDTQY
v_call: TRBV7-9
cdr3_length: 15

cdr3_aa: ASSSGSNEQF
v_call: TRBV27
cdr3_length: 10

cdr3_aa: ASSYLVETYEQY
v_call: TRBV12-3/TRBV12-4
cdr3_length: 12

cdr3_aa: SARRGYRVLLAGANVLT
v_call: TRBV20-1
cdr3_length: 17

cdr3_aa: ASSVDGRGVTEAF
v_call: TRBV9
cdr3_length: 13

cdr3_aa: ASSQGSVGQF
v_call: TRBV4-1
cdr3_length: 10

cdr3_aa: ASSGQGGGEIRPQH
v_call: TRBV2
cdr3_length: 14